The 21 T cell receptor beta chains in this list originate from one sample, sequenced in a study of CD8+ T cells in alopecia areata. Extracted RNA was reverse transcribed into cDNA, the sequencing template. TCRdb's table, derived via immunoSEQ multiplex PCR, lists solely in-frame clones and lacks some. The data contain approximately 150,000 clones, 45% to 60% of them seen just once; the ten biggest clones take up approximately 4.8%. Material for sequencing was CD4+ T cells sorted from blood. These receptors came from a human donor in good health.

This chain joins TRBV28 and TRBJ2-1, with D perhaps TRBD1 or TRBD2 (5 bases each). Germline V lookup: CDR1 MDHEN, CDR2 SYDVKM. The germline V and J ends were trimmed by 3 bases and 9 bases, with 15 bases remaining between them. The CDR3 sequence is 14 residues long. CDR3 protein: CASSFRTLRGEQFF. The CDR3 DNA reads as TGTGCCAGCAGTTTTCGGACTTTGAGGGGTGAGCAGTTCTTC.

The rearrangement joins TRBV6-1 to TRBJ2-2; D possibly matches TRBD1 or TRBD2 (6 bases each). The CDR3 is 18 amino acids. CDR1 and CDR2 from the germline V gene are MNHNS and SASEGT. V lost 3 bases to trimming and J lost 5 bases, with 22 bases between them. The CDR3 loop is CASSDTGFWGALTGELFF. CDR3 DNA sequence: TGTGCCAGCAGTGACACGGGTTTTTGGGGGGCGCTAACCGGGGAGCTGTTTTTT.

This chain connects TRBV19 to TRBJ1-5; D is possibly TRBD1 (6 bases). From germline, CDR1 is LNHDA and CDR2 SQIVND (reference sequence). The CDR3 covers 16 residues. V shed 3 bases and J shed 3 bases, with 15 bases lying between them. The CDR3 here is CASSIKQGSLNQPQHF. The CDR3 nucleotides are TGTGCCAGTAGTATCAAACAGGGTTCTCTCAATCAGCCCCAGCATTTT.

CDR3 DNA: TGCAGCGTTGAGGGACTAGCGGAGACCCAGTACTTC. This codes for CSVEGLAETQYF. The J gene is TRBJ2-5, the V gene TRBV29-1; TRBD2 aligns across 10 bases. Germline-derived CDR1 and CDR2 are SQVTM and ANQGSEA. This CDR3 is built from 12 residues. After removal of 3 bases from V and 5 bases from J, the junction contained 0 bases not matched to a gene.

The chain recombines TRBV5-1 with TRBJ1-1; 7 nucleotides align to TRBD1. This CDR3 contains 12 residues. Germline V gene sequence: CDR1 SGHRS, CDR2 YFSETQ. V was clipped by 4 bases and J by 8 bases; unmatched bases: 5. This chain's CDR3 is CASSRTGAEAFF. The CDR3 DNA is TGCGCCAGCAGCCGGACAGGAGCCGAAGCTTTCTTT.

This chain uses TRBV29-1 with TRBJ2-1; 8 bases agree with TRBD2. This CDR3 has 14 amino acids. V dropped 4 bases and J dropped 0; count of bases not matched to a gene: 2. CDR1 is SQVTM, CDR2 ANQGSEA, per germline. CDR3: CSVVGTSSYNEQFF. CDR3 sequence (DNA): TGCAGCGTTGTTGGGACTAGCTCCTACAATGAGCAGTTCTTC.

The rearrangement links TRBV6-5 to TRBJ2-7, with D perhaps matching TRBD2 (7 bases). The CDR3 totals 14 residues. V shed 6 bases and J shed 7 bases, with 19 bases lying between them. Germline CDR1 and CDR2: MNHEY and SVGAGI. For the CDR3, the DNA is TGTGCCAGCAGACCTTCCCGGGGGGCAGGGGAGCAGTACTTC. It translates to CASRPSRGAGEQYF.

V gene TRBV29-1 combines with J gene TRBJ2-1; D is undetermined. Germline assignment: CDR1 SQVTM and CDR2 ANQGSEA. Trimming pared 4 bases from V and 9 bases from J, leaving 10 bases between. The CDR3 consists of 11 residues. This CDR3 is CSVASRPEQFF. CDR3 nucleotides: TGCAGCGTTGCGTCGCGACCTGAGCAGTTCTTC.

This clone was recorded once. The genes are TRBV28 and TRBJ2-7; D unresolved. Per germline, CDR1 MDHEN and CDR2 SYDVKM. This CDR3 has 12 amino acids. Trimming stripped 2 bases from V and 3 bases from J, with 5 bases between. The CDR3 sequence is CASSLPGYEQYF. CDR3 in DNA: TGTGCCAGCAGTTTACCAGGCTACGAGCAGTACTTC.

This rearrangement joins TRBV2 to TRBJ1-5; D gene uncertain. This CDR3 spans 15 amino acids. The germline V and J ends were trimmed by 5 bases and 6 bases, with 17 bases remaining between them. Germline lookup yields CDR1 SNHLY and CDR2 FYNNEI. CDR3 residues: CASSNPLVGTQPQHF. CDR3 bases: TGTGCCAGCAGTAACCCACTGGTTGGTACTCAGCCCCAGCATTTT.

This clone was counted at least ten times. The J gene is TRBJ1-3, the V gene TRBV15; the D is unclear. Per the germline V gene, CDR1 is LNHNV and CDR2 is YYDKDF (reference sequence). The CDR3 is 13 amino acids. V dropped 7 bases and J dropped 0 bases, with 7 bases sitting between them. The CDR3 loop is CATKLSSGNTIYF. The CDR3 region has the DNA TGTGCCACCAAGCTGAGCTCTGGAAACACCATATATTTT.

The chain recombines TRBV27 with TRBJ2-7; 9 bases are a match to TRBD2. With V trimmed by 7 bases and J by 1 base, 8 bases remained unmatched. Germline values: CDR1 MNHEY, CDR2 SMNVEV (reference sequence). This CDR3 has 15 residues. CDR3 sequence (DNA): TGTGCCAGCATTCGCTATAGCGGGGGATCCTACGAGCAGTACTTC. Its protein product is CASIRYSGGSYEQYF.

This rearrangement joins TRBV20-1 to TRBJ2-7, with D uncertain. This CDR3 spans 11 amino acids. From germline, CDR1 is DFQATT and CDR2 SNEGSKA (reference sequence). Trimming cost V 3 bases and J 3 bases, with 6 bases left between them. This CDR3 is CSASPYYEQYF. The CDR3 DNA follows: TGCAGTGCTAGCCCCTACTACGAGCAGTACTTC.

In DNA, the CDR3 is TGTGCCAGCAGCTTGGGGGACAGGGAGCTCTATGGCTACACCTTC. It is translated as CASSLGDRELYGYTF. The chain is built from TRBV7-2 and TRBJ1-2, with 9 bases aligning to TRBD1. CDR3 size: 15 residues. Unmatched junction bases numbered 6, after V lost 3 bases and J lost 4 bases. Germline values: CDR1 SGHTA, CDR2 FQGNSA.

This chain connects TRBV11-2 to TRBJ1-1; possibly TRBD1 for D (6 bases). Looked up from germline, CDR1 is SGHAT and CDR2 is FQNNGV. The CDR3 is 12 amino acids. The CDR3 here is CRLGGMNTEAFF. CDR3 in DNA: TGTCGTCTTGGGGGCATGAACACTGAAGCTTTCTTT.

This clone was seen more than once but under ten times. This chain connects TRBV2 to TRBJ2-5, with D uncertain. V was pared by 0 bases and J by 2 bases, with 7 bases between. The germline CDR1 and CDR2 sequences are SNHLY and FYNNEI. The CDR3 covers 14 residues. The CDR3 DNA reads as TGTGCCAGCAGTGAAGCCAATTATCAAGAGACCCAGTACTTC. Its protein is CASSEANYQETQYF.

This clone was observed a handful of times. V usage is TRBV10-3 and J usage is TRBJ2-1; D is undetermined. This CDR3 has 11 amino acids. Germline assignment: CDR1 ENHRY and CDR2 SYGVKD. Trimming took 6 bases from V and 9 from J, leaving 9 bases between them. The CDR3 loop is CAISQRSEQFF. The CDR3, as DNA: TGTGCCATCAGCCAGAGGAGTGAGCAGTTCTTC.

The V call is TRBV29-1, the J call TRBJ1-2; unclear D gene. The CDR3 sequence is 13 residues long. Germline values: CDR1 SQVTM, CDR2 ANQGSEA. V lost 5 bases to trimming and J lost 8 bases, with 18 bases between them. This CDR3 is CSVIPLMEGGYTF. The CDR3 DNA sequence: TGCAGCGTTATACCGTTAATGGAGGGCGGCTACACCTTC.

This clone has just a few counts. J is TRBJ2-1 and V is TRBV4-2; D perhaps matches TRBD2 (6 bases). CDR3 size: 13 residues. The V gene lost 4 bases and the J gene lost 9 bases, with 13 bases spanning the gap. Germline CDR1 and CDR2: LGHNA and YNFKEQ. The CDR3 bases are TGTGCCAGCAGCCCGGGACTTGGGACTGAGCAGTTCTTC. Translation gives CASSPGLGTEQFF.

This chain connects TRBV29-1 to TRBJ2-5, with a tentative D call TRBD2 (6 bases). The V end lost 7 bases, the J end lost 1 base, and 10 bases lay between the germline ends. Per the germline V gene, CDR1 is SQVTM and CDR2 is ANQGSEA. The CDR3 is 12 residues long. The CDR3 sequence is CSGRALQETQYF. DNA for the CDR3: TGCAGCGGGAGGGCGCTCCAAGAGACCCAGTACTTC.

The V and J genes are TRBV30 and TRBJ1-2, with D unclear. The CDR3 contains 11 residues. V gave up 5 bases and J gave up 8 bases, with 12 bases separating them. Germline CDR1 is GTSNPN and CDR2 is SVGIG (reference sequence). The CDR3 loop is CAWFWAGGYTF. In DNA, the CDR3 is TGTGCCTGGTTCTGGGCAGGCGGCTACACCTTC.